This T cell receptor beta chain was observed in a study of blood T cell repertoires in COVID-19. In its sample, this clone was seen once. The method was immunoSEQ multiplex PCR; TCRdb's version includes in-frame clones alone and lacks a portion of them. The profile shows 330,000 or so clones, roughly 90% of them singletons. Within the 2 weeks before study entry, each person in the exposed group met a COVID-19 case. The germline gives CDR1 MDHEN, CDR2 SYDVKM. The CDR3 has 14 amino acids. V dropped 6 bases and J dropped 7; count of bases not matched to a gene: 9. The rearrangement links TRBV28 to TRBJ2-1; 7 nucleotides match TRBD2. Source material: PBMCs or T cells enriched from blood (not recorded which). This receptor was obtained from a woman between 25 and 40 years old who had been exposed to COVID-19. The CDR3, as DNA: TGTGCCAGCAGGTTGGGAGGGCCATGGAATGAGCAGTTCTTC. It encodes CASRLGGPWNEQFF.